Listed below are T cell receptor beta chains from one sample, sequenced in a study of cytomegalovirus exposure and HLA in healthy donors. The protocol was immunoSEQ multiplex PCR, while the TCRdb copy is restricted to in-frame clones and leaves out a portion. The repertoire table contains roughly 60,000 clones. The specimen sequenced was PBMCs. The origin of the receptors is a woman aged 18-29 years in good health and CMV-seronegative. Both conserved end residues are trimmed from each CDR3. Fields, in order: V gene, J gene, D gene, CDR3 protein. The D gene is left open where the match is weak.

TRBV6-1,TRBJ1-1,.,ASSEWAGDNTEAF
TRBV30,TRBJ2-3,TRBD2,AWRLAGRGTDTQY
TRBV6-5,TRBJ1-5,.,ASSYKQGWNQPQH
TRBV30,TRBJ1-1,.,AWSFPGNTEAF
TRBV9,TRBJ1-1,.,ASSQGPNTEAF
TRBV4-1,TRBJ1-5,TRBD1,ASSQLIGTGGQPQH
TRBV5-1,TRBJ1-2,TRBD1,ASSRPDRGGYT
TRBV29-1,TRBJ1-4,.,SVDRGGEKLF
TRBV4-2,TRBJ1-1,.,ASSQDLAGGLNTEAF
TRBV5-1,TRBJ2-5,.,ASSLGQGGQETQY
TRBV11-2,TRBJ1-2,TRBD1,ASSGQGAGFGYT
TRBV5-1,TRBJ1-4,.,ASSLDSRSTNEKLF
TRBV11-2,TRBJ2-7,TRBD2,ASSLGGGYEQY
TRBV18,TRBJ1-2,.,ASSPPSPGEDGYT